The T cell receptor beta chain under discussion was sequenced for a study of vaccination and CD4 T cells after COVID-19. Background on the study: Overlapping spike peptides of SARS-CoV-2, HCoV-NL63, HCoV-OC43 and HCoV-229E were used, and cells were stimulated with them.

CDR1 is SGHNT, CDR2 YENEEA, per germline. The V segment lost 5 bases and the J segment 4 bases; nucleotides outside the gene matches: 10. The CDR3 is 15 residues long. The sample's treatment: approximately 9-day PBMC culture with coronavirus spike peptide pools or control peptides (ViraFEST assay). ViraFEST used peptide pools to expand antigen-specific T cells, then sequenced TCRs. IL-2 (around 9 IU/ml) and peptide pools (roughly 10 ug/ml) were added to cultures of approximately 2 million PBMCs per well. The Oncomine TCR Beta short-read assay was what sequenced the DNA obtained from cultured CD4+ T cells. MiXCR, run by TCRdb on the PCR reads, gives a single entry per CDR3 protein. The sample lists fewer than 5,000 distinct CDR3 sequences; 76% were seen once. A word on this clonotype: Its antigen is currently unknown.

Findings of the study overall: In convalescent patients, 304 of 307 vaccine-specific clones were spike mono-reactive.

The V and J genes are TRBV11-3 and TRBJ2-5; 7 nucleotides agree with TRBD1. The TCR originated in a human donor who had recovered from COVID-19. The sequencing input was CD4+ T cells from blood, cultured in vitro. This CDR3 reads CASSRSGTVGETQYF. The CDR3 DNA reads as TGTGCCAGCAGCCGTTCCGGGACAGTCGGAGAGACCCAGTACTTC.